The 27 T cell receptor beta chains reported below all come from one sample, sequenced in a study of T cells in Graves' hyperthyroidism and ophthalmopathy. RNA transcripts gave rise to amplified TCR beta CDR3 regions. First-round RT-PCR targeting the TCR CDR3 was performed with the HTBI primer set. In TCRdb, the multiplex PCR reads were re-called with MiXCR into one record per CDR3 protein. Of 600,000 or so distinct CDR3 sequences in the sample, 15% to 20% were seen once. What was sequenced was blood. Every receptor here comes from a woman between 25 and 40 years old with Graves' hyperthyroidism.

Notes on this clonotype: The junction departs from germline at one end; a sequencing error may be responsible. The V call is TRBV20-1, the J call TRBJ2-3, with D tentatively TRBD2 (7 bases). The CDR3 has 16 residues. The V gene's germline CDR1 is DFQATT and CDR2 SNEGSKA (reference sequence). DNA for the CDR3: TGCAGTGCGACAAGGGGGAGGGCAGGTAGCACAGATGCGCAGTATTTT. It specifies CSATRGRAGSTDAQYF.

In this sample, this clonotype turned up many times. The V gene is TRBV6-5, the J gene TRBJ1-1; maybe TRBD1 (6 bases). The CDR3 is 14 amino acids. Trimming shortened V by 2 bases and J by 2 bases, and 9 bases separated the two germline ends. The V gene's germline CDR1 is MNHEY and CDR2 SVGAGI. CDR3 DNA sequence: TGTGCCAGCAGTTACAGACAGGCTAACACTGAAGCTTTCTTT. Amino acids: CASSYRQANTEAFF.

Ten or more counts support this clonotype. The chain is built from TRBV29-1 and TRBJ1-2; TRBD1 aligns across 8 bases. The CDR3 is 15 residues long. V lost 0 bases, J lost 7 bases, and 10 bases stayed unmatched. The germline V gene has CDR1 SQVTM and CDR2 ANQGSEA. The CDR3 DNA reads TGCAGCGTTGAAGATAACGGCCAGGGGGCTGGTGGCTACACCTTC. Translated, it gives CSVEDNGQGAGGYTF.

The chain couples TRBV19 to TRBJ2-7; the match to TRBD2 covers 7 bases. The V gene end was trimmed by 3 bases and the J gene end by 4 bases; junction bases not matched to a gene: 9. Per the germline V gene, CDR1 is LNHDA and CDR2 is SQIVND (reference sequence). The CDR3 length is 15 residues. For the CDR3, the DNA is TGTGCCAGTAGTATTGGGCCTAGCGGCGCATACGAGCAGTACTTC. Protein: CASSIGPSGAYEQYF.

This clonotype occurred a few times. This chain joins TRBV28 and TRBJ1-1; 7 bases fit TRBD1. With V trimmed by 5 bases and J by 0 bases, 9 bases remained unmatched. Per the germline V gene, CDR1 is MDHEN and CDR2 is SYDVKM. The CDR3 has 16 residues. The chain's CDR3 is CASSPPGQIMNTEAFF. Written as DNA, the CDR3 is TGTGCCAGCAGTCCCCCGGGACAGATCATGAACACTGAAGCTTTCTTT.

CDR3 sequence: CASLGGYEQYF. Here the CDR3 DNA reads TGTGCCAGCCTGGGGGGCTACGAGCAGTACTTC. The genes are TRBV27 and TRBJ2-7; TRBD2 is a possible D gene (6 bases). Trimming cost V 8 bases and J 3 bases, with 8 bases left between them. The CDR3 covers 11 residues. Germline V gene sequence: CDR1 MNHEY, CDR2 SMNVEV (reference sequence).

This clonotype was seen a few times. This chain links TRBV5-4 with TRBJ2-7, with 10 bases that match TRBD2. Germline V gene lookup returns CDR1 SGHNT and CDR2 YYREEE (reference sequence). The V and J ends lost 4 bases and 4 bases, in that order; junction bases with no gene match: 17. This CDR3 is 18 amino acids long. CDR3 DNA sequence: TGTGCCAGCAGCGTAGGACTAGCGGAGGCGGCCTCGACTTACGAGCAGTACTTC. Amino acids: CASSVGLAEAASTYEQYF. The whole variable domain, remainder taken from reference TRBV5-4 and TRBJ2-7, is ETGVTQSPTHLIKTRGQQVTLRCSSQSGHNTVSWYQQALGQGPQFIFQYYREEENGRGNFPPRFSGLQFPNYSSELNVNALELDDSALYLCASSVGLAEAASTYEQYFGPGTRLTVT.

There are many counts of this clonotype. The genes are TRBV29-1 and TRBJ1-2; tentative D call: TRBD1 (5 bases). Germline assignment: CDR1 SQVTM and CDR2 ANQGSEA. The CDR3 is 12 residues long. Trimming pared 5 bases from V and 6 bases from J, leaving 13 bases between. Here the CDR3 reads CSVRRGEHGYTF. In nucleotides, the CDR3 is TGCAGCGTTAGAAGGGGCGAACATGGCTACACCTTC.

This clonotype was counted between two and nine times. This rearrangement joins TRBV4-1 to TRBJ1-6; D might be TRBD1 (5 bases). The CDR3 totals 16 residues. CDR1 and CDR2 (germline): MGHRA, YSYEKL. Trimming cost V 0 bases and J 6 bases, with 12 bases left between them. The CDR3 DNA reads TGCGCCAGCAGCCAAGAGGAGGGACGGTCTAATTCACCCCTCCACTTT. Its translation: CASSQEEGRSNSPLHF.

This clonotype was counted a few times. The CDR3 nucleotides are TGTGCCAGCAGCTTAGGTCTCCTAGCGGGATCTAGCACAGATACGCAGTATTTT. Residues: CASSLGLLAGSSTDTQYF. The chain joins TRBV7-2 to TRBJ2-3; 9 bases are a match to TRBD2. CDR1 SGHTA and CDR2 FQGNSA come from the germline V gene. This CDR3 is 18 amino acids long. V trimming: 1 base; J trimming: 0 bases; junction bases outside the gene matches: 8.

This clonotype was picked up a small number of times. The V gene is TRBV19, the J gene TRBJ1-5; D is uncertain. The CDR3 loop spans 13 amino acids. V lost 5 bases and J lost 7, with 12 bases in between. Germline CDR1 and CDR2: LNHDA and SQIVND (reference sequence). DNA for the CDR3: TGTGCCAGTAGTCCCAATTGGGGACAGCCCCAGCATTTT. Translation gives CASSPNWGQPQHF.

This sequence joins TRBV29-1 and TRBJ2-2; maybe TRBD2 (5 bases). V lost 6 bases to trimming and J lost 4 bases, with 15 bases between them. The CDR3 loop spans 14 amino acids. Germline-derived CDR1 and CDR2 are SQVTM and ANQGSEA. This CDR3 reads CSVSPSRATGELFF. The CDR3 DNA reads as TGCAGCGTGTCCCCATCGAGGGCCACCGGGGAGCTGTTTTTT.

For this clonotype: A much more abundant neighbour one base away suggests this may be a read error. The chain joins TRBV7-9 to TRBJ2-5; D is perhaps TRBD1 (5 bases). This CDR3 has 13 amino acids. Per germline, CDR1 SEHNR and CDR2 FQNEAQ (reference sequence). Trimming took off 3 bases at V and 7 bases at J, with 12 bases between the two ends. The CDR3 nucleotides are TGTGCCAGCAGCTTTCCAGGGCAGTGGACCCAGTACTTC. It codes for CASSFPGQWTQYF.

This clonotype was picked up many times. The chain employs TRBV3-1 and TRBJ2-2; 10 bases align to TRBD2. The CDR3 length is 16 residues. Germline-derived CDR1 and CDR2 are LGHDT and YNNKEL (reference sequence). V gave up 6 bases and J gave up 0 bases; unmatched junction bases: 4. In DNA, the CDR3 is TGTGCCAGCAGGTACGGACTAGCGGCGAACACCGGGGAGCTGTTTTTT. Translation gives CASRYGLAANTGELFF.

This chain uses TRBV11-1 with TRBJ2-2; 13 nucleotides match TRBD2. CDR3 size: 17 residues. Germline V gives CDR1 SGHAT, CDR2 FQDESV (reference sequence). The ends lost 3 bases at V and 7 bases at J; junction bases unmatched: 8. CDR3: CASSFGLAGERVGELFF. CDR3 nucleotides: TGTGCCAGCAGCTTTGGACTAGCGGGAGAGCGGGTCGGGGAGCTGTTTTTT.

This clonotype was found a few times. A read error is possible here, since a much larger clone lies one base away. This CDR3 is CASSRGTSSTGTQYF. The CDR3 DNA reads as TGTGCCAGCAGCCGAGGGACTTCTAGCACAGGTACGCAGTATTTT. The V and J genes are TRBV28 and TRBJ2-3, with D perhaps matching TRBD2 (6 bases). The CDR3 totals 15 residues. Germline V gene data show CDR1 as MDHEN and CDR2 as SYDVKM. The full variable domain, with the rest looked up from reference TRBV28 and TRBJ2-3, is DVKVTQSSRYLVKRTGEKVFLECVQDMDHENMFWYRQDPGLGLRLIYFSYDVKMKEKGDIPEGYSVSREKKERFSLILESASTNQTSMYLCASSRGTSSTGTQYFGPGTRLTVL.

This chain uses TRBV18 with TRBJ1-1; TRBD1 is a possible D gene (5 bases). Between the trimmed V and J ends, which lost 3 bases and 0 bases, there was a span of 14 bases. Germline loops: CDR1 KGHSH, CDR2 LQKENI. CDR3 length equals 16 residues. The CDR3 is CASSPQSQTVNTEAFF. In nucleotides, the CDR3 is TGTGCCAGCTCACCCCAAAGTCAGACAGTGAACACTGAAGCTTTCTTT.

At least ten counts were recorded for this clonotype. The rearrangement joins TRBV12-3 or TRBV12-4 to TRBJ1-1, with TRBD1 identical over 9 bases. The CDR3 runs to 13 residues. J was trimmed by 8 bases and V by 6 bases; bases with no gene match: 7. The CDR3: CASSYRTGEEAFF. DNA of the CDR3: TGTGCCAGCAGCTACCGGACAGGGGAGGAAGCTTTCTTT.

This clonotype occurred a few times. The chain combines TRBV20-1 with TRBJ2-7; 8 nucleotides match TRBD2. This CDR3 has 15 amino acids. Germline CDR1 and CDR2: DFQATT and SNEGSKA (reference sequence). With 0 bases clipped from V and 5 bases from J, the junction kept 9 bases outside the gene matches. The CDR3 DNA follows: TGCAGTGCTAGAGATCCGGGCGGGAGGATTGACGAGCAGTACTTC. It encodes CSARDPGGRIDEQYF.

In its sample, this clonotype was seen a few times. This chain links TRBV5-1 with TRBJ1-2; D remains unclear. The V gene's germline CDR1 is SGHRS and CDR2 YFSETQ. The CDR3 is made up of 12 amino acids. V shed 0 bases and J shed 8 bases, with 8 bases lying between them. The CDR3 region is CASSLEARGYTF. The CDR3 DNA reads TGCGCCAGCAGCTTGGAAGCCCGAGGCTACACCTTC.

The chain joins TRBV20-1 to TRBJ2-7; 8 nucleotides line up with TRBD2. The J segment lost 2 bases and the V segment lost 1 base, leaving 7 bases of the junction unmatched. Germline CDR1 reads DFQATT; CDR2 reads SNEGSKA (reference sequence). The CDR3 extends over 15 amino acids. CDR3 nucleotides: TGCAGTGCTAGAGCCCGAGCGGGAGAAGCCTACGAGCAGTACTTC. Residues: CSARARAGEAYEQYF.

This clonotype was detected ten times or more. The DNA for the CDR3 is TGTGCCAGCAGTTACCCGACAGACAATGAGCAGTTCTTC. It yields the protein CASSYPTDNEQFF. This sequence joins TRBV6-1 and TRBJ2-1; D is possibly TRBD1 (5 bases). In germline, CDR1 is MNHNS, CDR2 SASEGT. This CDR3 contains 13 residues. V lost 5 bases to trimming and J lost 5 bases, with 10 bases between them.

This clonotype was recorded a few times. The rearrangement links TRBV13 to TRBJ1-4; 8 nucleotides match TRBD1. The trim removed 4 bases at V and 7 bases at J, leaving 5 bases unmatched. Per the germline V gene, CDR1 is PRHDT and CDR2 is FYEKMQ (reference sequence). The CDR3 extends over 14 amino acids. The CDR3 region is CASSSQGVGEKLFF. For the CDR3, the DNA is TGTGCCAGCAGCTCACAGGGGGTGGGTGAAAAACTGTTTTTT.

With regard to this clonotype: This may be a read error, as it is one base from a much larger clone. The CDR3 spells CASRAGTASYNEQYF. In nucleotides, the CDR3 is TGTGCCAGCAGGGCCGGGACGGCCTCCTACAATGAGCAGTACTTC. The chain recombines TRBV6-1 with TRBJ2-1, with D tentatively TRBD1 or TRBD2 (5 bases each). TRBJ2-7 explains the end of the DNA better; the J call may be wrong. There are 15 residues in the CDR3. Per germline, CDR1 MNHNS and CDR2 SASEGT.

A word on this clonotype: At one of its ends the junction is not consistent with the germline gene, which may arise from a read error. The chain joins TRBV7-2 to TRBJ2-2, with TRBD1 matching over 7 bases. This CDR3 has 14 residues. Germline V gene sequence: CDR1 SGHTA, CDR2 FQGNSA. The CDR3 region is CAISWGQSSGELFF. DNA of the CDR3: TGTGCCATCAGCTGGGGACAGTCATCCGGGGAGCTGTTTTTT.

Ten or more counts support this clonotype. The chain carries TRBV10-2 and TRBJ2-3; no reliable D call. CDR1 is WSHSY, CDR2 SAAADI, per germline. The CDR3 runs 18 residues. Trimming shortened V by 0 bases and J by 4 bases, and 20 bases separated the two germline ends. The CDR3 loop is CASSESGPSQTGPDTQYF. CDR3 bases: TGCGCCAGCAGTGAGTCGGGCCCTTCCCAAACTGGCCCAGATACGCAGTATTTT.

The chain joins TRBV5-1 to TRBJ2-1; D is uncertain. The CDR3 loop spans 15 amino acids. Germline V CDR1 and CDR2: SGHRS, YFSETQ. The V end was cut by 0 bases, the J end by 0 bases, with 7 bases between. The CDR3, as DNA: TGCGCCAGCAGCTTGGCCGTCTTCTCCTACAATGAGCAGTTCTTC. Translation: CASSLAVFSYNEQFF.